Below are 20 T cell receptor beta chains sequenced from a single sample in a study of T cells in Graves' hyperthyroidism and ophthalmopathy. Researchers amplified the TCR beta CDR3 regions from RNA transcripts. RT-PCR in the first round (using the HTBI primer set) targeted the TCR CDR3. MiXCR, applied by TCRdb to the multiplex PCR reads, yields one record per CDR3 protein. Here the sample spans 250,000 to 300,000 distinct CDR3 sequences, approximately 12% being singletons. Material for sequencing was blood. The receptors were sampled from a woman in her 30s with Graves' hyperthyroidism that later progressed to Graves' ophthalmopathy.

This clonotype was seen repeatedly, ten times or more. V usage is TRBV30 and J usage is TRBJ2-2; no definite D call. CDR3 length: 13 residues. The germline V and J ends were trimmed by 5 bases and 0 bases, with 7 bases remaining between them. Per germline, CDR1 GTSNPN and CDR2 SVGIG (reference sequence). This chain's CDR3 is CAWLDSNTGELFF. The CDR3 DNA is TGTGCCTGGTTGGATTCGAACACCGGGGAGCTGTTTTTT.

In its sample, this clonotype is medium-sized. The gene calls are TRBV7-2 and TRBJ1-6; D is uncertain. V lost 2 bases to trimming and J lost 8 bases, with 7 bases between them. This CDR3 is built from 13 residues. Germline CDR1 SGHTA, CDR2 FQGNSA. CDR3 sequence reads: CASSLTGDSPLHF. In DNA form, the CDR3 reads TGTGCCAGCAGCTTAACTGGGGATTCACCCCTCCACTTT.

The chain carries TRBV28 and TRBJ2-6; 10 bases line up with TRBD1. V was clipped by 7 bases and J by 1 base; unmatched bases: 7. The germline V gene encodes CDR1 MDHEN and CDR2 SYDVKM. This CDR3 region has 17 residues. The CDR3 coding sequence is TGTGCCAGCACCCCGGGACAGGGGTTTTCTGGGGCCAACGTCCTGACTTTC. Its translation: CASTPGQGFSGANVLTF.

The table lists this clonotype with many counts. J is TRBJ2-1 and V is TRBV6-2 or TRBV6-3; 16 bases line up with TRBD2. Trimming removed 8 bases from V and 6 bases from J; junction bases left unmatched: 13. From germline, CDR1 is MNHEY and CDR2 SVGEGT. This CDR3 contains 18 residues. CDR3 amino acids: CASGQLPGLAGGPNEQFF. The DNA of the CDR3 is TGTGCCAGCGGGCAGCTTCCGGGACTAGCGGGAGGGCCCAATGAGCAGTTCTTC.

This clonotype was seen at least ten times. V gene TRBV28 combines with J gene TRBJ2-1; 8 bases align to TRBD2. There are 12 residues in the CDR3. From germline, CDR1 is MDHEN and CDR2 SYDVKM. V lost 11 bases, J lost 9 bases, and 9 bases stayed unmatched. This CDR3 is CASRGSGIEQFF. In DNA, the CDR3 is TGTGCCTCCCGTGGTAGCGGGATTGAGCAGTTCTTC.

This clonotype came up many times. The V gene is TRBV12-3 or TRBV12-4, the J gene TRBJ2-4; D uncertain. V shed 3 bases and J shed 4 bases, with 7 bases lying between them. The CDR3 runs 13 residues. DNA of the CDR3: TGTGCCAGCAGTTTCGCCGGGAAAAACATTCAGTACTTC. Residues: CASSFAGKNIQYF.

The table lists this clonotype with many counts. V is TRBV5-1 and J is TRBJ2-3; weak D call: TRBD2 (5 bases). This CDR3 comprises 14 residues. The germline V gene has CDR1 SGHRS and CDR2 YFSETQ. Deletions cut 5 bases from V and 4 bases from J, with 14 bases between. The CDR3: CASSPDWIADTQYF. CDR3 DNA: TGCGCCAGCAGTCCGGACTGGATAGCAGATACGCAGTATTTT. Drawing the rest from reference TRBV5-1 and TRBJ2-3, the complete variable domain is KAGVTQTPRYLIKTRGQQVTLSCSPISGHRSVSWYQQTPGQGLQFLFEYFSETQRNKGNFPGRFSGRQFSNSRSEMNVSTLELGDSALYLCASSPDWIADTQYFGPGTRLTVL.

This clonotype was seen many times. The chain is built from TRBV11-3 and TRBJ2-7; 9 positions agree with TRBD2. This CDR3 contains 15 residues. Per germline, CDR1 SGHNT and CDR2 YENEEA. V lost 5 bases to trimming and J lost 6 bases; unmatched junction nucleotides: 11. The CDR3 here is CASSREPGLASEQYF. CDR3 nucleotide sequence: TGTGCCAGCAGCAGAGAACCGGGACTAGCTTCCGAGCAGTACTTC.

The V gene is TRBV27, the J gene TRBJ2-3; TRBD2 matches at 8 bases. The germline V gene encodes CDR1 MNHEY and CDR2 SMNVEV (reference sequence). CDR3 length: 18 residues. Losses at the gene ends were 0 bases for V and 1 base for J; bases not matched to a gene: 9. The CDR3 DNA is TGTGCCAGCAGTTTATCGATCCAGCGGGGGCCAGGCACAGATACGCAGTATTTT. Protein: CASSLSIQRGPGTDTQYF.

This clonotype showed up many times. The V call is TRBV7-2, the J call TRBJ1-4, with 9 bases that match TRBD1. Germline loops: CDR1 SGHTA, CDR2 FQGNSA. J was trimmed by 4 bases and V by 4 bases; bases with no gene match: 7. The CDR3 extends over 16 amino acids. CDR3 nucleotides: TGTGCCAGCAGCTCACAGGGGGCTGGGGGTAATGAAAAACTGTTTTTT. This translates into CASSSQGAGGNEKLFF.

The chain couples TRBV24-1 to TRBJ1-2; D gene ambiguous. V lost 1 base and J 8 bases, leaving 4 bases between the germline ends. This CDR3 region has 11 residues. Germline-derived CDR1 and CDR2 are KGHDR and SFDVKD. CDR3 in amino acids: CATSDFDGYTF. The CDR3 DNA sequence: TGTGCCACCAGTGATTTTGACGGCTACACCTTC.

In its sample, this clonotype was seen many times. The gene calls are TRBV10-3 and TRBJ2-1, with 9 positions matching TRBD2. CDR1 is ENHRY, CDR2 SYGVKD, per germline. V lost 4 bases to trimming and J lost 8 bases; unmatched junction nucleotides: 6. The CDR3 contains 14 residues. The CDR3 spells CAISVATSGDEQFF. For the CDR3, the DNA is TGTGCCATCAGTGTGGCGACTAGCGGTGATGAGCAGTTCTTC.

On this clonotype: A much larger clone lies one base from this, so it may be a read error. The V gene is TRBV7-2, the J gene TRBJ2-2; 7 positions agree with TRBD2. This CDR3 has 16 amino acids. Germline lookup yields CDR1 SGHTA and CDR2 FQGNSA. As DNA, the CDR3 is TGTGCCTGCAGCTTAGGAGGCCGGGGCGGGGGCGGGGAGCTGTTTTTT. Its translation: CACSLGGRGGGGELFF. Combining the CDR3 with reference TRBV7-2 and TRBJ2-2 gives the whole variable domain GAGVSQSPSNKVTEKGKDVELRCDPISGHTALYWYRQSLGQGLEFLIYFQGNSAPDKSGLPSDRFSAERTGGSVSTLTIQRTQQEDSAVYLCACSLGGRGGGGELFFGEGSRLTVL.

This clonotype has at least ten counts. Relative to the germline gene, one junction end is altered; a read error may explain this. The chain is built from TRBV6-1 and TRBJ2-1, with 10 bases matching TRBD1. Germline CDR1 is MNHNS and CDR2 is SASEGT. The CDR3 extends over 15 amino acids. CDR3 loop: CASREGTGAYNEQFF. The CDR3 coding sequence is TGTGCCAGCAGGGAAGGGACAGGGGCTTACAATGAGCAGTTCTTC.

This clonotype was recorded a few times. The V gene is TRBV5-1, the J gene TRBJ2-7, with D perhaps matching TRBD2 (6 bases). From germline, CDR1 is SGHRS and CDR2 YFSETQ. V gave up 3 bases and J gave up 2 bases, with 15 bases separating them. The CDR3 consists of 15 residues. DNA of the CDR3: TGCGCCAGCAGCTGGACCGGGACTGAGACCTACGAGCAGTACTTC. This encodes CASSWTGTETYEQYF.

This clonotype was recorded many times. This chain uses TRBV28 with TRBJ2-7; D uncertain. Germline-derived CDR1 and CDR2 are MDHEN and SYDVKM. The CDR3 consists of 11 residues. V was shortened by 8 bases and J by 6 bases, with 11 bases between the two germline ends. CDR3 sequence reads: CASGPDREQYF. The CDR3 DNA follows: TGTGCCAGCGGTCCTGACCGCGAGCAGTACTTC.

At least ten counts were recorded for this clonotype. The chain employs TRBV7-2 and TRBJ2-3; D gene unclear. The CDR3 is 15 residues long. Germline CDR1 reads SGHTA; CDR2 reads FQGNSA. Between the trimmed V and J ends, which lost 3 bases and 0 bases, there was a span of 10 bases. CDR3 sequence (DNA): TGTGCCAGCAGCTTCCTTGGGTTTAGCACAGATACGCAGTATTTT. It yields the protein CASSFLGFSTDTQYF.

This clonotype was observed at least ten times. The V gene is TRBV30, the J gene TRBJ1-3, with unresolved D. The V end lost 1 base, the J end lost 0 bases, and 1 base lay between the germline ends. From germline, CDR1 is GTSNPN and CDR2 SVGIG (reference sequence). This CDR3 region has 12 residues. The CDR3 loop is CAWSDSGNTIYF. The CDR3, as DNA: TGTGCCTGGAGTGACTCTGGAAACACCATATATTTT.

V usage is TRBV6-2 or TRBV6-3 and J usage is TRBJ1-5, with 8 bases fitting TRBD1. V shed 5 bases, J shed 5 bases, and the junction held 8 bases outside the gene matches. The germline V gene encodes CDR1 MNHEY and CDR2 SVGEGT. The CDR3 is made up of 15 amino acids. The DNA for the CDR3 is TGTGCCAGCAGTCGCGGACAGGGCGAGGATCAGCCCCAGCATTTT. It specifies CASSRGQGEDQPQHF.

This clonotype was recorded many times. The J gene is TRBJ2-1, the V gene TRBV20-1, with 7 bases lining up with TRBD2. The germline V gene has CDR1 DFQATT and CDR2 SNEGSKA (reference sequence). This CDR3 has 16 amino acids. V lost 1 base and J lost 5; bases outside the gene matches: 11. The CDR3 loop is CSARVTEAGVNNEQFF. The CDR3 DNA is TGCAGTGCTAGAGTAACGGAGGCGGGAGTTAACAATGAGCAGTTCTTC.